This TCR beta chain emerged from a study of CD8+CD57+ T cells in acquired aplastic anemia. Looking at the study overall: As sequenced from healthy donors, CD4+ cells averaged roughly 10 million reads.

CDR3 length equals 13 residues. V dropped 7 bases and J dropped 6 bases, with 16 bases sitting between them. CDR1 is ENHRY and CDR2 is SYGVKD in the germline V gene. In this sample, this clonotype turned up once. Genomic DNA, serving as template, underwent TCR beta VDJ and CDR3 profiling. TCRdb called the reads again in MiXCR, with one record for every CDR3 protein. The sample records 200,000 to 250,000 distinct CDR3 sequences, roughly 33% being singletons. The sequence was collected from a human donor in good health, serving as a control. V gene TRBV10-3 combines with J gene TRBJ2-7; TRBD2 is a possible D gene (5 bases). The sequencing input was sorted CD4+, CD8+, or CD8+CD57+ T cells (not recorded which) from PBMCs. CDR3 DNA: TGTGCCATCACGCAACCTGGGAGTAGCGAGCAGTACTTC. The encoded protein is CAITQPGSSEQYF.